This section outlines one T cell receptor (beta chain) sequence together with its context. In the source study's methods: Nucleated cell counts were estimated from reference gene primer amplification. The assay was immunoSEQ multiplex PCR, and TCRdb's table has in-frame clones only and misses some. Clonal size and the V and J genes are those of that table, whereas D and trimming came from the DNA. The table shows around 230,000 clones, with about 85% occurring only once. The data belong to a study of blood T cell repertoires in COVID-19. The clonotype originates from a man aged 35-49 years with acute or convalescent COVID-19. The sequenced sample was peripheral blood.

The CDR3 bases are TGTGCCAGCAGTCCGACAGTGACTAATGAAAAACTGTTTTTT. Translation: CASSPTVTNEKLFF. This chain links TRBV28 with TRBJ1-4; TRBD1 might be the D (5 bases). With 5 bases removed from V and 2 bases from J, the gap between germline ends came to 9 bases. Germline V gives CDR1 MDHEN, CDR2 SYDVKM. This CDR3 has 14 residues.